This T cell receptor (beta chain) derives from a study of blood T cell repertoires in COVID-19. This clone was seen more than once but under ten times. The CDR3 is 15 residues long. V was trimmed by 3 bases and J by 5 bases, leaving 14 bases between them. In germline, CDR1 is LNHDA, CDR2 SQIVND (reference sequence). Profiled with immunoSEQ multiplex PCR; TCRdb holds only in-frame clones, not every one. This repertoire shows 350,000 to 450,000 clones, around 85% found once; its top ten account for around 3.4%. The sample taken for sequencing was peripheral blood. V usage is TRBV19 and J usage is TRBJ1-5, with D possibly TRBD1 on 5 matching bases. The source of this sequence is a woman under 30 with acute or convalescent COVID-19. The chain's CDR3 is CASSIQRGVDQPQHF. Written as DNA, the CDR3 is TGTGCCAGTAGTATTCAAAGGGGTGTCGATCAGCCCCAGCATTTT. Filled out from reference TRBV19 and TRBJ1-5, the complete variable domain reads DGGITQSPKYLFRKEGQNVTLSCEQNLNHDAMYWYRQDPGQGLRLIYYSQIVNDFQKGDIAEGYSVSREKKESFPLTVTSAQKNPTAFYLCASSIQRGVDQPQHFGDGTRLSIL.